This T cell receptor (beta chain) was captured by sequencing in a study of blood T cell repertoires in COVID-19. CDR3 length: 16 residues. Germline assignment: CDR1 SGHAT and CDR2 FQNNGV. The V segment lost 5 bases and the J segment 7 bases; nucleotides outside the gene matches: 6. In the authors' workflow: The assay estimated nucleated cells by amplifying reference gene primers. Generated by immunoSEQ multiplex PCR, the TCRdb table keeps only in-frame clones and is missing some. Clone size and the V and J calls come from that table; the DNA yielded D and trimming. The sample shows some 300,000 clones, over 85% of them seen only once. Participants came from roughly 23 US areas, aged about 18 to 100 years. Clinical history reported by participants formed the basis on which cohorts were assigned. Cohort 3 donors counted as recovered after two negative PCRs, clearance, or resolved symptoms.

The chain has TRBV11-2 and TRBJ2-2; 14 bases match TRBD2. This TCR derives from a woman aged 25 to 39 who had recovered from COVID-19. Sequenced material: PBMCs or T cells enriched from blood (not recorded which). CDR3 nucleotide sequence: TGTGCCAGCAGCCCGGGACTAGCGGGAGTTGGCGGGGAGCTGTTTTTT. It encodes CASSPGLAGVGGELFF. Full variable domain (remainder filled in from reference TRBV11-2 and TRBJ2-2): EAGVAQSPRYKIIEKRQSVAFWCNPISGHATLYWYQQILGQGPKLLIQFQNNGVVDDSQLPKDRFSAERLKGVDSTLKIQPAKLEDSAVYLCASSPGLAGVGGELFFGEGSRLTVL.